The clone carrying this TCR beta chain has a handful of counts. Its antigen is not identified. cDNA molecules, individually, were tagged with unique molecular identifiers. TCRdb used MiXCR to reprocess the 5' RACE reads, holding one entry per CDR3 protein. The data hold over 55,000 distinct CDR3 sequences, with over 10% observed a single time. This specimen belongs to a study of early T cells in non-severe SARS-CoV-2 infection. Overall study context: Alpha and beta chains were unpaired, from unsorted whole-blood bulk RNA.

Findings and caveats of the study: Sequences matched to VDJdb favored anti-spike CD8 responses, while private and CD4 specificities were missed.

CDR1 is MDHEN and CDR2 is SYDVKM in the germline V gene. V was clipped by 5 bases and J by 0 bases; unmatched bases: 5. The CDR3 loop spans 15 amino acids. This sample comprised whole blood, obtained at baseline. V is TRBV28 and J is TRBJ2-3, with 7 bases matching TRBD1. The clonotype was recovered from an adult who was a healthcare worker with PCR-confirmed SARS-CoV-2 infection or an uninfected control (not recorded which). The CDR3 coding sequence is TGTGCCAGCAGTACGGGACAGCCCAGCACAGATACGCAGTATTTT. Its protein is CASSTGQPSTDTQYF.